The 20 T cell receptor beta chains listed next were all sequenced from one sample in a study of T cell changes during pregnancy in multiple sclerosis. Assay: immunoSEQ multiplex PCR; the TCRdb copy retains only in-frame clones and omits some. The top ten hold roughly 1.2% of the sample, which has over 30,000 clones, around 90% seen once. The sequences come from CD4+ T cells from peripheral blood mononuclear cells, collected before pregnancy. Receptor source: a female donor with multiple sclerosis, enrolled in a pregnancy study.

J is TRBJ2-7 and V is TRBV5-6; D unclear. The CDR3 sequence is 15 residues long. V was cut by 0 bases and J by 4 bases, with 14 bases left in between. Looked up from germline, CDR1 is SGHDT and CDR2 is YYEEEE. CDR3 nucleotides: TGTGCCAGCAGCTTGGCCGGCGGAATAGTGTACGAGCAGTACTTC. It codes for CASSLAGGIVYEQYF.

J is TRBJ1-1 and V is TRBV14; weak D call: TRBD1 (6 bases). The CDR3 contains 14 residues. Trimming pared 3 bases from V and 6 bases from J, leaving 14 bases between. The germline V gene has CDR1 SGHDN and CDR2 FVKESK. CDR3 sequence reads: CASSQTGYAAEAFF. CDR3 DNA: TGTGCCAGCAGCCAGACAGGTTATGCGGCTGAAGCTTTCTTT.

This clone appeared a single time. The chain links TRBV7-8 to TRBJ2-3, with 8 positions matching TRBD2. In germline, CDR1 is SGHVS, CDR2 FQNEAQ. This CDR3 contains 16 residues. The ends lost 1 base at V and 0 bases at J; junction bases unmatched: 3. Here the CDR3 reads CASSLVPSGSTDTQYF. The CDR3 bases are TGTGCCAGCAGCTTAGTCCCTAGCGGGAGCACAGATACGCAGTATTTT.

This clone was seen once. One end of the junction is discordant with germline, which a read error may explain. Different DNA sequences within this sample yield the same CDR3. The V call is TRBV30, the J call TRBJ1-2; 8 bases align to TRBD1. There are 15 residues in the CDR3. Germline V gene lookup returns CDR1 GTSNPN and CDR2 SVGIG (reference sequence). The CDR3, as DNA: TGTGCCTGGAGTCCCGGACAGGGTGGGAACTACGGCTACACCTTC. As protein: CAWSPGQGGNYGYTF.

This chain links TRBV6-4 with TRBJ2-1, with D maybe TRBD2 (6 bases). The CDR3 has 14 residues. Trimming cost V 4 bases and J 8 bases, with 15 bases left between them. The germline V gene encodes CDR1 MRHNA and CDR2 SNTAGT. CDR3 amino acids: CASSADTSWDEQFF. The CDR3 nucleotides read TGTGCCAGCAGTGCCGATACTAGCTGGGATGAGCAGTTCTTC.

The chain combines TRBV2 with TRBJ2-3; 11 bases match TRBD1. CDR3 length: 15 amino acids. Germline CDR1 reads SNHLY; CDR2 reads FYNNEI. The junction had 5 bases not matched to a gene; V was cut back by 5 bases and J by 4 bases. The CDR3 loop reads CASSPGTGGSDTQYF. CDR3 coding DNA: TGTGCCAGCAGTCCCGGGACAGGGGGATCAGATACGCAGTATTTT.

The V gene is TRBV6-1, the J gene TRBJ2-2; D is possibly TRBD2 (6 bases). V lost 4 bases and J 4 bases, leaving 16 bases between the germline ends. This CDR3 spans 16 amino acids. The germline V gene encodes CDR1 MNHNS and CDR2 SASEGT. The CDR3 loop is CASSVGRSGRTGELFF. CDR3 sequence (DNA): TGTGCCAGCAGTGTAGGTAGGAGCGGGCGCACCGGGGAGCTGTTTTTT.

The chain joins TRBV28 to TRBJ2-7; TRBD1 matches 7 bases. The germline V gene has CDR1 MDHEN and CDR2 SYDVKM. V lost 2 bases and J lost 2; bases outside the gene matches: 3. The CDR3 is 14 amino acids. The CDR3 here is CASSLGQAPYEQYF. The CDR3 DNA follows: TGTGCCAGCAGTTTAGGACAGGCTCCCTACGAGCAGTACTTC. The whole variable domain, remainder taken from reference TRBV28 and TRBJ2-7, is DVKVTQSSRYLVKRTGEKVFLECVQDMDHENMFWYRQDPGLGLRLIYFSYDVKMKEKGDIPEGYSVSREKKERFSLILESASTNQTSMYLCASSLGQAPYEQYFGPGTRLTVT.

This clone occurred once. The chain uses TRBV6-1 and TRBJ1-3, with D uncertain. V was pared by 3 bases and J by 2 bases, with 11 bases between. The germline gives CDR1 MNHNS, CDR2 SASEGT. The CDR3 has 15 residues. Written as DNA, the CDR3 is TGTGCCAGCAGTGATCAGGCTATCGCTGGAAACACCATATATTTT. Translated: CASSDQAIAGNTIYF.

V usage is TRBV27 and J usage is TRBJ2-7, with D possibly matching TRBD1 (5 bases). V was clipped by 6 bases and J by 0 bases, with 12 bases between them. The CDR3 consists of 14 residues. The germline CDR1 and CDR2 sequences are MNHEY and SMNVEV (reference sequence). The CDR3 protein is CASRGRGHSYEQYF. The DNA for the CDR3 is TGTGCCAGCAGGGGAAGGGGTCACTCCTACGAGCAGTACTTC.

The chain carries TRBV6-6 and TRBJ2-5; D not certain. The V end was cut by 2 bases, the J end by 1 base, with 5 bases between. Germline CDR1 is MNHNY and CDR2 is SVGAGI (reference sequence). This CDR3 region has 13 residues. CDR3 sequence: CASSYPSQETQYF. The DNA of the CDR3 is TGTGCCAGCAGTTACCCCAGCCAAGAGACCCAGTACTTC.

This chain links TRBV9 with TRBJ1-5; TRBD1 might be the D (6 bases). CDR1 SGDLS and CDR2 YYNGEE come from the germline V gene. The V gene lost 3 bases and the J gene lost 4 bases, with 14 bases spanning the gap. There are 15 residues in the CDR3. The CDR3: CASSEGGGLNQPQHF. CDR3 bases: TGTGCCAGCAGCGAGGGAGGGGGACTGAATCAGCCCCAGCATTTT.

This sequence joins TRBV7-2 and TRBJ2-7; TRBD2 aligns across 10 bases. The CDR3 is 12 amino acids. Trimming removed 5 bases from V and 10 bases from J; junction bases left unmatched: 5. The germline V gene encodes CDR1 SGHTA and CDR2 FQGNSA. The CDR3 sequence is CASSPTSGNQYF. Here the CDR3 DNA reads TGTGCCAGCAGCCCTACTAGCGGGAATCAGTACTTC.

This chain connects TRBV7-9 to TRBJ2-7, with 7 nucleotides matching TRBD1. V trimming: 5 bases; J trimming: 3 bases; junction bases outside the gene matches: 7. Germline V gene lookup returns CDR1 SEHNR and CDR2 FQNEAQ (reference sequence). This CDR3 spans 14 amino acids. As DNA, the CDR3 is TGTGCCAGCAGCCCCTGGACAGGCCACTACGAGCAGTACTTC. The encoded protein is CASSPWTGHYEQYF.

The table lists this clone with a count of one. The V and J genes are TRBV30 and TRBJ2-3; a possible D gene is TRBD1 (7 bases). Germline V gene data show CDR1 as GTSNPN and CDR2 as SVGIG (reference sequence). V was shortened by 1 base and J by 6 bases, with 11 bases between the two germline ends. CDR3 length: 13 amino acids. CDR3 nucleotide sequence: TGTGCCTGGAGTGGACAGGGAGGCGATACGCAGTATTTT. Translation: CAWSGQGGDTQYF.

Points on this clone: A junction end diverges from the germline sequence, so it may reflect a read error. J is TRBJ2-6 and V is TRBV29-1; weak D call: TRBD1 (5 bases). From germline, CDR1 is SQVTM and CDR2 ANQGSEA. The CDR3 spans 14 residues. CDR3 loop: CSVERISGASVLTF. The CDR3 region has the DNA TGCAGCGTTGAGAGGATCTCTGGGGCCAGCGTCCTGACTTTC.

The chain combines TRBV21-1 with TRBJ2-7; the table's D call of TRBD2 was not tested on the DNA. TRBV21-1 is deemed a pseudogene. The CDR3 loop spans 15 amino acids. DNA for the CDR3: TGTGCCAGCAGCAAACTAAGCCGTTTTACCTACGAGCAGTACTTC. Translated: CASSKLSRFTYEQYF.

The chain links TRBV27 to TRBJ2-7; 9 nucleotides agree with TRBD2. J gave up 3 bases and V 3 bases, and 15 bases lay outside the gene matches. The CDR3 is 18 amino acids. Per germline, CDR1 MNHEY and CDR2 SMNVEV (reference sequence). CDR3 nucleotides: TGTGCCAGCAGTTTCAAGGGGGGCCTACTAGCGGGCCTCTACGAGCAGTACTTC. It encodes CASSFKGGLLAGLYEQYF.

The CDR3 here is CASSFGTGGSQPQHF. Here the CDR3 DNA reads TGTGCCAGCAGCTTTGGGACAGGGGGTAGTCAGCCCCAGCATTTT. The rearrangement joins TRBV7-2 to TRBJ1-5; 11 bases agree with TRBD1. J lost 6 bases, V lost 3 bases, and 4 bases had no gene match. CDR1 is SGHTA and CDR2 is FQGNSA in the germline V gene. This CDR3 has 15 amino acids.

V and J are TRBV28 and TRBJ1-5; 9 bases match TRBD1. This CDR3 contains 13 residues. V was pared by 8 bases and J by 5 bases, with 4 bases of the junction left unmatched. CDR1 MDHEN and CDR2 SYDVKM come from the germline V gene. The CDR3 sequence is CASAGQGYQPQHF. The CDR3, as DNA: TGTGCCAGCGCCGGACAGGGGTATCAGCCCCAGCATTTT. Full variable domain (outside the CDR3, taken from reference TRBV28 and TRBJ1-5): DVKVTQSSRYLVKRTGEKVFLECVQDMDHENMFWYRQDPGLGLRLIYFSYDVKMKEKGDIPEGYSVSREKKERFSLILESASTNQTSMYLCASAGQGYQPQHFGDGTRLSIL.